Below, 14 T cell receptor beta chains from the same sample are listed, as sequenced in a study of blood T cell repertoires in COVID-19. Some clones are missing from TCRdb's copy, which holds only in-frame ones; the method was immunoSEQ multiplex PCR. This table holds about 210,000 clones, 70% to 90% found once. The material sequenced was PBMCs or T cells enriched from blood (not recorded which). The receptors derive from a woman in her 30s who had been exposed to COVID-19.

The chain uses TRBV5-1 and TRBJ1-4; D perhaps matches TRBD1 (5 bases). The germline V gene encodes CDR1 SGHRS and CDR2 YFSETQ. V gave up 0 bases and J gave up 8 bases, with 11 bases separating them. This CDR3 contains 14 residues. The CDR3 bases are TGCGCCAGCAGCTTGGTATCAGGGAGGGAAAAACTGTTTTTT. It is translated as CASSLVSGREKLFF.

The count of this clone is one. The rearrangement links TRBV12-3 or TRBV12-4 to TRBJ1-1; no reliable D call. V lost 6 bases and J 3 bases, leaving 8 bases between the germline ends. This CDR3 spans 12 amino acids. CDR3 loop: CASSRRDTEAFF. The CDR3 DNA reads TGTGCCAGCAGCCGTCGGGACACTGAAGCTTTCTTT.

This clone came up once. The chain carries TRBV11-2 and TRBJ1-1; the D gene is possibly TRBD1 (5 bases). Between the trimmed V and J ends, which lost 6 bases and 0 bases, there was a span of 11 bases. CDR3 length: 14 residues. CDR1 is SGHAT and CDR2 is FQNNGV in the germline V gene. CDR3 sequence reads: CASRQDVMNTEAFF. In DNA form, the CDR3 reads TGTGCCAGCAGACAGGACGTCATGAACACTGAAGCTTTCTTT.

This clone has only one observation. The chain couples TRBV10-3 to TRBJ1-1; 8 nucleotides match TRBD1. The germline V gene has CDR1 ENHRY and CDR2 SYGVKD. The CDR3 has 14 residues. Trimming at V came to 5 bases and at J to 4 bases, leaving 6 bases not matched to a gene. CDR3 amino acids: CAISPGQGLTEAFF. CDR3 DNA sequence: TGTGCCATCAGTCCCGGACAGGGACTCACTGAAGCTTTCTTT.

The genes are TRBV5-1 and TRBJ2-2; TRBD2 is a possible D gene (5 bases). CDR3 size: 14 residues. The ends were cut back, 4 bases at V and 13 bases at J, with 20 bases in the middle. In germline, CDR1 is SGHRS, CDR2 YFSETQ. CDR3 loop: CASSPGGPDSGLFF. Here the CDR3 DNA reads TGCGCCAGCAGCCCCGGCGGCCCGGACTCGGGGCTGTTTTTT.

This chain joins TRBV7-6 and TRBJ1-2; possibly TRBD1 for D (6 bases). Germline values: CDR1 SGHVS, CDR2 FNYEAQ. CDR3 length: 15 residues. The V and J ends lost 3 bases and 8 bases respectively, with 19 bases between them. The CDR3 DNA follows: TGTGCCAGCAGCTTGATTGGGGGGGCCAGGAGGGGCTACACCTTC. This translates into CASSLIGGARRGYTF. Complete variable domain (other parts from reference TRBV7-6 and TRBJ1-2): GAGVSQSPRYKVTKRGQDVALRCDPISGHVSLYWYRQALGQGPEFLTYFNYEAQQDKSGLPNDRFSAERPEGSISTLTIQRTEQRDSAMYRCASSLIGGARRGYTFGSGTRLTVV.

This clone appeared a single time. CDR3 loop: CASSFGDREGPNSPLHF. CDR3 nucleotide sequence: TGTGCCAGCAGCTTTGGGGACAGGGAAGGGCCGAATTCACCCCTCCACTTT. This chain joins TRBV5-6 and TRBJ1-6; 9 nucleotides line up with TRBD1. V lost 2 bases and J lost 7; bases outside the gene matches: 10. This CDR3 has 17 residues. The germline V gene encodes CDR1 SGHDT and CDR2 YYEEEE. Full variable domain (missing parts from reference TRBV5-6 and TRBJ1-6): DAGVTQSPTHLIKTRGQQVTLRCSPKSGHDTVSWYQQALGQGPQFIFQYYEEEERQRGNFPDRFSGHQFPNYSSELNVNALLLGDSALYLCASSFGDREGPNSPLHFGNGTRLTVT.

This clone showed up just a few times. The V call is TRBV27, the J call TRBJ2-2; TRBD1 matches 8 bases. The CDR3 sequence is 14 residues long. V gave up 2 bases and J gave up 5 bases; unmatched junction bases: 1. Germline V lookup: CDR1 MNHEY, CDR2 SMNVEV (reference sequence). The chain's CDR3 is CASSLRTGTGELFF. The DNA of the CDR3 is TGTGCCAGCAGTTTACGGACAGGGACCGGGGAGCTGTTTTTT.

About this clone itself: Different DNA sequences within this sample yield the same CDR3. The V gene is TRBV29-1, the J gene TRBJ2-7; a possible D gene is TRBD2 (6 bases). The CDR3 has 11 residues. The V end was cut by 4 bases, the J end by 6 bases, with 10 bases between. Germline lookup yields CDR1 SQVTM and CDR2 ANQGSEA. The CDR3 nucleotides are TGCAGCGTTGTTCGGGGAGGCGAGCAGTACTTC. Protein: CSVVRGGEQYF.

As regards this clone: This specimen includes other DNA sequences encoding the same CDR3. The chain has TRBV12-3 or TRBV12-4 and TRBJ1-1; weak D call: TRBD1 (5 bases). The CDR3 extends over 12 amino acids. Trimming cost V 0 bases and J 6 bases, with 5 bases left between them. The CDR3 region has the DNA TGTGCCAGCAGTTTAGCAGGGGCTGAAGCTTTCTTT. Translation: CASSLAGAEAFF.

V and J are TRBV6-5 and TRBJ1-3; D might be TRBD1 (5 bases). The germline V gene encodes CDR1 MNHEY and CDR2 SVGAGI. This CDR3 is built from 15 residues. Trimming took 6 bases from V and 0 from J, leaving 12 bases between them. CDR3 loop: CASRMTASSGNTIYF. The CDR3 region has the DNA TGTGCCAGCAGGATGACAGCCAGCTCTGGAAACACCATATATTTT.

The V and J genes are TRBV15 and TRBJ1-3; the D gene is possibly TRBD1 (5 bases). Germline assignment: CDR1 LNHNV and CDR2 YYDKDF (reference sequence). The CDR3 has 16 residues. V was cut by 1 base and J by 0 bases, with 10 bases left in between. CDR3 amino acids: CATSRVRQSSGNTIYF. The CDR3 DNA follows: TGTGCCACCAGCAGAGTAAGACAGAGCTCTGGAAACACCATATATTTT. Based on the CDR3 plus reference TRBV15 and TRBJ1-3, the full variable domain is DAMVIQNPRYQVTQFGKPVTLSCSQTLNHNVMYWYQQKSSQAPKLLFHYYDKDFNNEADTPDNFQSRRPNTSFCFLDIRSPGLGDTAMYLCATSRVRQSSGNTIYFGEGSWLTVV.

The chain has TRBV7-9 and TRBJ2-2, with 9 bases matching TRBD1. Germline CDR1 SEHNR, CDR2 FQNEAQ (reference sequence). The ends lost 1 base at V and 6 bases at J; junction bases unmatched: 12. The CDR3 is 18 residues long. In DNA form, the CDR3 reads TGTGCCAGCAGCTTAGGCGGGTGGGACAGGGAAATCGCCGGGGAGCTGTTTTTT. As protein: CASSLGGWDREIAGELFF.

The rearrangement links TRBV7-3 to TRBJ2-6; D is undetermined. Germline CDR1 and CDR2: SGHTA and FQGTGA. The CDR3 consists of 15 residues. The V gene lost 7 bases and the J gene lost 2 bases, with 12 bases spanning the gap. CDR3 loop: CASTNSRTGANVLTF. CDR3 DNA sequence: TGTGCCAGCACCAACTCCCGAACTGGGGCCAACGTCCTGACTTTC.